In its sample, the clone carrying this T cell receptor beta chain was seen once. CDR1 and CDR2 (germline): SGHNT, YENEEA. The CDR3 has 15 amino acids. With 5 bases clipped from V and 2 bases from J, the junction kept 8 bases outside the gene matches. The sample comes from a study of blood T cell repertoires in COVID-19. Study-level information: The origin of the acute and convalescent COVID-19 samples was the United States, Italy and Spain. PBMCs, B-cell-depleted T cells, or T cells provided the cDNA or gDNA that made up the material.

In the authors' workflow: Reference gene primer amplification gave estimated nucleated cell counts. TCRdb's table, derived via immunoSEQ multiplex PCR, lists solely in-frame clones and lacks some. Clone size and V and J calls were adopted from that table, with D and trimming inferred from the DNA. This table holds 95,000 to 150,000 clones, around nine tenths found once. The TCR was taken from a woman aged 50 to 65 with acute or convalescent COVID-19. The specimen was peripheral blood. The rearrangement joins TRBV11-3 to TRBJ2-7; 8 bases are shared with TRBD1. CDR3: CASSKGTGVTYEQYF. CDR3 nucleotides: TGTGCCAGCAGCAAGGGGACAGGCGTTACCTACGAGCAGTACTTC.